Presented here are 26 T cell receptor beta chains from one specimen sequenced in a study of tumor T cells in aggressive B-cell lymphoma. Measured with immunoSEQ multiplex PCR; TCRdb has only the in-frame clones, and not every one. The table includes some 4,000 clones, about nine tenths detected once. The sequencing sample was made of tumor tissue. These receptors were collected from an adult with diffuse large B cell lymphoma.

The chain carries TRBV19 and TRBJ1-2, with 11 bases fitting TRBD1. Germline V CDR1 and CDR2: LNHDA, SQIVND (reference sequence). V lost 10 bases to trimming and J lost 4 bases; unmatched junction nucleotides: 8. This CDR3 spans 14 amino acids. CDR3 sequence: CATKGQGAAYGYTF. CDR3 DNA: TGTGCCACCAAAGGACAGGGGGCCGCCTATGGCTACACCTTC.

The table lists this clone with a few counts. The V gene is TRBV7-2, the J gene TRBJ1-4; no firm D call. V was clipped by 0 bases and J by 0 bases, with 5 bases between them. Germline V gene sequence: CDR1 SGHTA, CDR2 FQGNSA. The CDR3 covers 15 residues. As DNA, the CDR3 is TGTGCCAGCAGCTTAGCACCGGCAACTAATGAAAAACTGTTTTTT. It is translated as CASSLAPATNEKLFF.

The chain combines TRBV20-1 with TRBJ2-7, with D possibly being TRBD1 (6 bases). Germline assignment: CDR1 DFQATT and CDR2 SNEGSKA (reference sequence). CDR3 size: 11 residues. With 7 bases removed from V and 3 bases from J, the gap between germline ends came to 10 bases. The CDR3 is CSVTGDYEQYF. The CDR3 DNA reads TGCAGTGTGACAGGAGACTACGAGCAGTACTTC.

The V call is TRBV7-2, the J call TRBJ2-1; the D gene is possibly TRBD1 (5 bases). Between the trimmed V and J ends, which lost 5 bases and 3 bases, there was a span of 14 bases. This CDR3 is built from 15 residues. Per the germline V gene, CDR1 is SGHTA and CDR2 is FQGNSA. CDR3 nucleotide sequence: TGTGCCAGCAGCGTGGGTGGGGCCGGCTACAATGAGCAGTTCTTC. Its translation: CASSVGGAGYNEQFF.

The chain employs TRBV7-3 and TRBJ2-7; D is perhaps TRBD2 (6 bases). Germline loops: CDR1 SGHTA, CDR2 FQGTGA. This CDR3 has 14 residues. Trimming left V 1 base short and J 5 bases short, with 12 bases between. The CDR3 reads CASSLMGGGDEQYF. For the CDR3, the DNA is TGTGCCAGCAGCTTAATGGGAGGAGGGGACGAGCAGTACTTC. The variable domain in full, with the rest retrieved from reference TRBV7-3 and TRBJ2-7, is GAGVSQTPSNKVTEKGKYVELRCDPISGHTALYWYRQSLGQGPEFLIYFQGTGAADDSGLPNDRFFAVRPEGSVSTLKIQRTERGDSAVYLCASSLMGGGDEQYFGPGTRLTVT.

This clone has a single count. The gene calls are TRBV6-5 and TRBJ2-7, with D hard to call. The germline gives CDR1 MNHEY, CDR2 SVGAGI. This CDR3 contains 14 residues. Trimming took off 0 bases at V and 3 bases at J, with 9 bases between the two ends. The CDR3: CASSYSHRIYEQYF. CDR3 in DNA: TGTGCCAGCAGTTACTCGCACAGAATCTACGAGCAGTACTTC.

The chain employs TRBV28 and TRBJ1-2; D possibly corresponds to TRBD1 (5 bases). V shed 6 bases and J shed 1 base, with 18 bases lying between them. Germline CDR1 and CDR2: MDHEN and SYDVKM. The CDR3 has 16 amino acids. CDR3 region: CASSQGSLNNNYGYTF. The CDR3 region has the DNA TGTGCCAGCAGCCAGGGATCTCTAAACAATAACTATGGCTACACCTTC.

This chain links TRBV10-3 with TRBJ2-7, with a weak D call TRBD1 (6 bases). Germline V gives CDR1 ENHRY, CDR2 SYGVKD. The CDR3 is made up of 15 amino acids. Trimming removed 3 bases at V and 5 bases at J, with 17 bases between. The CDR3 DNA follows: TGTGCCATCAGTGAAATCGGCAGGGGATACCACGAGCAGTACTTC. As protein: CAISEIGRGYHEQYF.

The V and J genes are TRBV7-9 and TRBJ1-4, with 10 positions matching TRBD1. The junction had 6 bases not matched to a gene; V was cut back by 7 bases and J by 7 bases. Germline-derived CDR1 and CDR2 are SEHNR and FQNEAQ (reference sequence). The CDR3 totals 14 residues. CDR3 in amino acids: CASTPGQGFEKLFF. In nucleotides, the CDR3 is TGTGCCAGCACCCCGGGACAGGGGTTTGAAAAACTGTTTTTT. The full variable domain, in which reference TRBV7-9 and TRBJ1-4 provide the parts outside the CDR3, is DTGVSQNPRHKITKRGQNVTFRCDPISEHNRLYWYRQTLGQGPEFLTYFQNEAQLEKSRLLSDRFSAERPKGSFSTLEIQRTEQGDSAMYLCASTPGQGFEKLFFGSGTQLSVL.

The chain couples TRBV6-6 to TRBJ1-2; D gene uncertain. V gave up 7 bases and J gave up 0 bases, with 6 bases separating them. In germline, CDR1 is MNHNY, CDR2 SVGAGI (reference sequence). The CDR3 spans 12 residues. The chain's CDR3 is CASTPANYGYTF. CDR3 sequence (DNA): TGTGCCAGCACTCCCGCTAACTATGGCTACACCTTC.

V and J are TRBV4-2 and TRBJ1-2, with 10 bases identical to TRBD1. The CDR3 length is 15 residues. V dropped 4 bases and J dropped 3; count of bases not matched to a gene: 5. Germline lookup yields CDR1 LGHNA and CDR2 YNFKEQ. The CDR3 spells CASSPGQGGDYGYTF. The CDR3 DNA sequence: TGTGCCAGCAGCCCCGGACAGGGGGGCGACTATGGCTACACCTTC.

This clone was seen only a few times. The rearrangement joins TRBV18 to TRBJ2-7; 7 bases align to TRBD1. In germline, CDR1 is KGHSH, CDR2 LQKENI. V lost 6 bases, J lost 0 bases, and 5 bases stayed unmatched. The CDR3 contains 14 residues. The CDR3 loop is CASSLRDSSYEQYF. The CDR3, as DNA: TGTGCCAGCTCCCTCCGGGACAGCTCCTACGAGCAGTACTTC.

As for this clone: At one of its ends the junction is not consistent with the germline gene, which may arise from a read error. Other DNA sequences within the sample encode an identical CDR3. This chain uses TRBV10-3 with TRBJ1-6; D uncertain. Germline loops: CDR1 ENHRY, CDR2 SYGVKD. The CDR3 spans 15 residues. The CDR3 region has the DNA TGTGCCATCAAGGAGGAGGACTCCTATAATTCCCCCCTCCACTTT. It yields the protein CAIKEEDSYNSPLHF.

CDR3 DNA: TGCAGTGCTAGAGCCGACTATGGCTACACCTTC. Protein product: CSARADYGYTF. V gene TRBV20-1 combines with J gene TRBJ1-2; D call uncertain. The CDR3 covers 11 residues. Trimming stripped 1 base from V and 3 bases from J, with 3 bases between. CDR1 DFQATT and CDR2 SNEGSKA come from the germline V gene (reference sequence).

The rearrangement links TRBV27 to TRBJ1-1; TRBD1 is a possible D gene (5 bases). The CDR3 is made up of 12 amino acids. The germline V gene has CDR1 MNHEY and CDR2 SMNVEV (reference sequence). Trimming left V 6 bases short and J 6 bases short, with 11 bases between. CDR3 sequence: CASRTGAAEAFF. CDR3 sequence (DNA): TGTGCCAGCAGGACTGGGGCTGCTGAAGCTTTCTTT.

The genes are TRBV9 and TRBJ1-3; 7 nucleotides line up with TRBD1. Germline CDR1 is SGDLS and CDR2 is YYNGEE. The length of the CDR3 is 19 residues. Trimming took 4 bases from V and 0 from J; bases not matched to a gene: 16. CDR3: CASSPDPRSTGNSGNTIYF. For the CDR3, the DNA is TGTGCCAGCAGCCCAGACCCCCGGTCGACAGGGAACTCTGGAAACACCATATATTTT.

The rearrangement joins TRBV28 to TRBJ2-2, with a tentative D call TRBD2 (6 bases). Trimming took off 8 bases at V and 3 bases at J, with 19 bases between the two ends. The CDR3 extends over 16 amino acids. Germline loops: CDR1 MDHEN, CDR2 SYDVKM. The CDR3 nucleotides read TGTGCCAGCGGAAAGCCCTGGGGGGTATACACCGGGGAGCTGTTTTTT. Translated, it gives CASGKPWGVYTGELFF.

This rearrangement joins TRBV5-6 to TRBJ2-7; D perhaps matches TRBD2 (5 bases). CDR3 length equals 14 residues. Per the germline V gene, CDR1 is SGHDT and CDR2 is YYEEEE. V lost 4 bases, J lost 5 bases, and 16 bases lay in between. In nucleotides, the CDR3 is TGTGCCAGCAGCGACGGGCTACCTAGCCACGAGCAGTACTTC. It encodes CASSDGLPSHEQYF.

The rearrangement links TRBV19 to TRBJ2-5; the match to TRBD2 covers 7 bases. The J call may be faulty, since TRBJ2-7 better matches the DNA end. The CDR3 is made up of 15 amino acids. Germline V gene sequence: CDR1 LNHDA, CDR2 SQIVND (reference sequence). The CDR3 here is CASSSLAGLSYEQYF. For the CDR3, the DNA is TGTGCCAGTAGTTCCTTAGCGGGCCTTTCCTACGAGCAGTACTTC.

The chain recombines TRBV6-1 with TRBJ2-7; 7 bases are a match to TRBD1. Germline V lookup: CDR1 MNHNS, CDR2 SASEGT. CDR3 length: 13 amino acids. The junction had 6 bases not matched to a gene; V was cut back by 10 bases and J by 0 bases. The CDR3 loop reads CATGTVSSYEQYF. The CDR3 DNA follows: TGTGCCACAGGGACAGTGAGCTCCTACGAGCAGTACTTC.

The rearrangement uses TRBV13 and TRBJ2-7; D might be TRBD2 (6 bases). V was cut by 5 bases and J by 5 bases, with 13 bases left in between. CDR1 and CDR2 (germline): PRHDT, FYEKMQ (reference sequence). The CDR3 extends over 13 amino acids. The CDR3 sequence: CASSLSGGNEQYF. CDR3 bases: TGTGCCAGCAGCCTGAGTGGGGGGAACGAGCAGTACTTC.

The chain carries TRBV9 and TRBJ1-6, with D perhaps matching TRBD1 (6 bases). V was pared by 0 bases and J by 7 bases, with 8 bases between. Germline loops: CDR1 SGDLS, CDR2 YYNGEE. The CDR3 runs to 14 residues. The CDR3 coding sequence is TGTGCCAGCAGCGTAGAGACAGGCAATTCACCCCTCCACTTT. Translated: CASSVETGNSPLHF.

The rearrangement links TRBV27 to TRBJ1-1; D may be TRBD1 (5 bases). Germline CDR1 reads MNHEY; CDR2 reads SMNVEV (reference sequence). Trimming shortened V by 8 bases and J by 2 bases, and 12 bases separated the two germline ends. This CDR3 spans 13 amino acids. The CDR3 DNA reads TGTGCCAGCCTAGGGGTATCTAACACTGAAGCTTTCTTT. It codes for CASLGVSNTEAFF.

The V and J genes are TRBV28 and TRBJ1-6; 9 bases are shared with TRBD1. The J segment lost 10 bases and the V segment lost 6 bases, leaving 7 bases of the junction unmatched. The CDR3 spans 14 residues. From germline, CDR1 is MDHEN and CDR2 SYDVKM. CDR3 sequence reads: CASRETGGRSPLHF. The CDR3 DNA is TGTGCCAGCAGGGAAACAGGGGGCCGATCACCCCTCCACTTT.

This clone was detected once. The genes are TRBV5-1 and TRBJ2-7, with D hard to call. The CDR3 contains 15 residues. V was pared by 4 bases and J by 0 bases, with 14 bases between. Germline values: CDR1 SGHRS, CDR2 YFSETQ. The CDR3 bases are TGCGCCAGCAGCGAGACCGGGTTCCTCTCCTACGAGCAGTACTTC. It specifies CASSETGFLSYEQYF.

The sample holds a few counts of this clone. This chain connects TRBV5-1 to TRBJ2-3; D may be TRBD1 (5 bases). Per germline, CDR1 SGHRS and CDR2 YFSETQ. Trimming pared 0 bases from V and 4 bases from J, leaving 9 bases between. This CDR3 region has 14 residues. CDR3: CASSLDRRSDTQYF. The CDR3, as DNA: TGCGCCAGCAGCTTGGACAGGCGGTCAGATACGCAGTATTTT. Variable domain in full (rest from reference TRBV5-1 and TRBJ2-3): KAGVTQTPRYLIKTRGQQVTLSCSPISGHRSVSWYQQTPGQGLQFLFEYFSETQRNKGNFPGRFSGRQFSNSRSEMNVSTLELGDSALYLCASSLDRRSDTQYFGPGTRLTVL.